One and the same sample provided the 10 T cell receptor beta chains below, sequenced in a study of identifying expanded T cells in peripheral blood. Some clones are missing from TCRdb's copy, which holds only in-frame ones; the method was immunoSEQ multiplex PCR. The profile shows under 100,000 clones, 70% to 90% of them singletons. Sequencing used blood. The receptor set was obtained from a person between 18 and 75 years old in good health.

The chain uses TRBV9 and TRBJ2-3, with unresolved D. The length of the CDR3 is 12 residues. Germline CDR1 is SGDLS and CDR2 is YYNGEE. V was pared by 4 bases and J by 0 bases, with 3 bases between. CDR3 bases: TGTGCCAGCAGCTTTAGCACAGATACGCAGTATTTT. Its protein product is CASSFSTDTQYF.

In DNA, the CDR3 is TGTGCCAGCAGCTTGCAGGGAGGCACTGAAGCTTTCTTT. Amino acid sequence: CASSLQGGTEAFF. The J gene is TRBJ1-1, the V gene TRBV5-8, with TRBD1 as a possible D gene (5 bases). Germline lookup yields CDR1 SGHTS and CDR2 YDEGEE. The germline V and J ends were trimmed by 1 base and 4 bases, with 8 bases remaining between them. This CDR3 is 13 amino acids long.

This chain uses TRBV7-8 with TRBJ2-1, with TRBD2 matching over 7 bases. There are 13 residues in the CDR3. Per germline, CDR1 SGHVS and CDR2 FQNEAQ. V lost 3 bases, J lost 10 bases, and 6 bases stayed unmatched. The CDR3 here is CASSFPLGGEQFF. Here the CDR3 DNA reads TGTGCCAGCAGCTTCCCTCTGGGGGGGGAGCAGTTCTTC. Complete variable domain (other parts from reference TRBV7-8 and TRBJ2-1): GAGVSQSPRYKVAKRGQDVALRCDPISGHVSLFWYQQALGQGPEFLTYFQNEAQLDKSGLPSDRFFAERPEGSVSTLKIQRTQQEDSAVYLCASSFPLGGEQFFGPGTRLTVL.

The chain links TRBV5-1 to TRBJ2-7; 10 bases are shared with TRBD1. CDR3 length equals 15 residues. V shed 4 bases, J shed 3 bases, and the junction held 7 bases outside the gene matches. Germline values: CDR1 SGHRS, CDR2 YFSETQ. The CDR3 DNA is TGCGCCAGCAGCCCCTCCAGGACAGGGGGCTACGAGCAGTACTTC. This gives the protein CASSPSRTGGYEQYF.

The J gene is TRBJ1-5, the V gene TRBV2; D not resolved. The V end lost 6 bases, the J end lost 7 bases, and 7 bases lay between the germline ends. CDR1 and CDR2 (germline): SNHLY, FYNNEI. This CDR3 contains 11 residues. The CDR3, as DNA: TGTGCCAGCAGGTCCGGACAGCCCCAGCATTTT. Translated: CASRSGQPQHF.

This clone has just a few counts. This chain joins TRBV19 and TRBJ1-5; 7 nucleotides line up with TRBD1. The CDR3 runs to 15 residues. The V and J ends lost 4 bases and 9 bases, in that order; junction bases with no gene match: 12. Germline V gene data show CDR1 as LNHDA and CDR2 as SQIVND (reference sequence). DNA of the CDR3: TGTGCCAGTAGTAGCAGGGGGGGACAGCCTAGGCCCCAGCATTTT. Amino acid sequence: CASSSRGGQPRPQHF.

For this clone: The sample carries other DNA sequences with the same CDR3. The chain carries TRBV7-6 and TRBJ2-5; D call uncertain. CDR1 is SGHVS and CDR2 is FNYEAQ in the germline V gene. Trimming pared 5 bases from V and 4 bases from J, leaving 5 bases between. The CDR3 is made up of 11 amino acids. The CDR3 spells CASSPGETQYF. Here the CDR3 DNA reads TGTGCCAGCAGCCCCGGAGAGACCCAGTACTTC.

This chain uses TRBV11-2 with TRBJ2-1; 13 nucleotides agree with TRBD2. The V gene end was trimmed by 6 bases and the J gene end by 9 bases; junction bases not matched to a gene: 2. The CDR3 consists of 13 residues. The germline V gene has CDR1 SGHAT and CDR2 FQNNGV. The CDR3 DNA follows: TGTGCCAGCAGGACTAGCGGGGGGTCTGAGCAGTTCTTC. It encodes CASRTSGGSEQFF.

This sequence joins TRBV30 and TRBJ2-3; D gene uncertain. Trimming removed 3 bases from V and 3 bases from J, with 7 bases in between. CDR3 length equals 12 residues. The germline V gene has CDR1 GTSNPN and CDR2 SVGIG (reference sequence). Written as DNA, the CDR3 is TGTGCCTGGAGCCGATTGACAGATACGCAGTATTTT. Protein: CAWSRLTDTQYF.

The chain uses TRBV19 and TRBJ2-7, with TRBD1 matching 8 bases. The CDR3 is 15 amino acids. V trimming: 5 bases; J trimming: 0 bases; junction bases outside the gene matches: 6. Germline-derived CDR1 and CDR2 are LNHDA and SQIVND (reference sequence). The CDR3 DNA is TGTGCCAGTAGTGCGGGACAGGACTTCTCCTACGAGCAGTACTTC. Amino acid sequence: CASSAGQDFSYEQYF.